This T cell receptor beta chain stems from a study of cytomegalovirus exposure and HLA in healthy donors. Overall study: There were a few hundred genotyped donors. Of these, 81% fell in the genetic ancestry cluster associated with self-reported Caucasian donors.

Regarding this clone: What it recognizes is unknown.

It was with 60 Vbeta and 13 Jbeta primers that the PCR ran. The protocol was immunoSEQ multiplex PCR, while the TCRdb copy is restricted to in-frame clones and leaves out a portion. In the table there are about 120,000 clones, 60% to 75% of which are singletons. The germline CDR1 and CDR2 sequences are SGHNT and YENEEA. This CDR3 has 16 amino acids. V was pared by 3 bases and J by 3 bases, with 5 bases of the junction left unmatched. Points from the study as a whole: An assumption of roughly uniform sequencing depth across donors underlay the presence/absence analyses. According to a later analysis, donors in an Asian-associated ancestry cluster reportedly had fewer N-insertions than the 666-donor mean. In a later analysis, HLA-associated beta chains showed higher expansion and lower generation probabilities than comparable chains.

The sample consisted of PBMCs. The sequence was obtained from a woman aged 40 to 50 in good health and CMV-seropositive. This rearrangement joins TRBV11-3 to TRBJ2-5, with 12 bases fitting TRBD2. CDR3 coding DNA: TGTGCCAGCAGCTTGACTAGCGGGAGCGGAGAAGAGACCCAGTACTTC. Translation gives CASSLTSGSGEETQYF.